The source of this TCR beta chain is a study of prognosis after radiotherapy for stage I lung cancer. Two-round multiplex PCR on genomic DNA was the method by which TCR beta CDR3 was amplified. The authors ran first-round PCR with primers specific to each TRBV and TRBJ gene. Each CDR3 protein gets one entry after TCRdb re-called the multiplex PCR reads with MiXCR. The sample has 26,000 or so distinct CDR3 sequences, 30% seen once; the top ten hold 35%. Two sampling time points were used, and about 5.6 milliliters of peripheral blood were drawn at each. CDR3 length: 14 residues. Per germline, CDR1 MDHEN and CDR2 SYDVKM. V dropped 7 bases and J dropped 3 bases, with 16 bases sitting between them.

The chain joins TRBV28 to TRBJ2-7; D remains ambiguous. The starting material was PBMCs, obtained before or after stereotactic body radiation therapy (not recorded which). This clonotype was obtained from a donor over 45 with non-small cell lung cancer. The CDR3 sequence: CASMAESRYYEQYF. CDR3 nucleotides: TGTGCCAGCATGGCGGAGAGCAGATACTACGAGCAGTACTTC. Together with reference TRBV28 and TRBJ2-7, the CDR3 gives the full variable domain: DVKVTQSSRYLVKRTGEKVFLECVQDMDHENMFWYRQDPGLGLRLIYFSYDVKMKEKGDIPEGYSVSREKKERFSLILESASTNQTSMYLCASMAESRYYEQYFGPGTRLTVT.